Below are 24 T cell receptor beta chains sequenced from a single sample in a study of T cell responses to AZD1222 COVID-19 vaccine. The table came from immunoSEQ multiplex PCR; TCRdb's copy has only in-frame clones and leaves some out. The data hold just over 150,000 clones, with more than 90% observed a single time. The sequenced sample was peripheral blood, obtained 28 days after the second AZD1222 dose. These receptors originate from an adult who received the AZD1222 COVID-19 vaccine.

The rearrangement joins TRBV27 to TRBJ2-3, with TRBD2 identical over 11 bases. The CDR3 length is 16 residues. Trimming at V came to 9 bases and at J to 3 bases, leaving 11 bases not matched to a gene. CDR1 is MNHEY and CDR2 is SMNVEV in the germline V gene (reference sequence). The chain's CDR3 is CASSRWLAGGTDTQYF. The CDR3 DNA reads as TGTGCCAGTTCCCGTTGGCTAGCGGGAGGAACAGATACGCAGTATTTT.

The rearrangement uses TRBV4-1 and TRBJ1-1; TRBD1 agrees at 7 bases. CDR3 length: 18 amino acids. V trimming: 4 bases; J trimming: 0 bases; junction bases outside the gene matches: 14. Germline values: CDR1 MGHRA, CDR2 YSYEKL. The CDR3 is CASSLVARDSGMNTEAFF. CDR3 nucleotides: TGCGCCAGCAGCCTCGTCGCACGGGACAGTGGTATGAACACTGAAGCTTTCTTT.

CDR3 bases: TGTGCCAGCAGTTACTCCGGGGAATGGAGCACTGAAGCTTTCTTT. Its translation: CASSYSGEWSTEAFF. The chain combines TRBV6-5 with TRBJ1-1, with unresolved D. There are 15 residues in the CDR3. The germline CDR1 and CDR2 sequences are MNHEY and SVGAGI. Trimming left V 0 bases short and J 4 bases short, with 12 bases between.

The chain has TRBV6-5 and TRBJ1-1; D is uncertain. Germline V gene sequence: CDR1 MNHEY, CDR2 SVGAGI. The CDR3 is 14 amino acids. V was trimmed by 5 bases and J by 0 bases, leaving 10 bases between them. The chain's CDR3 is CASSRKVMNTEAFF. The DNA for the CDR3 is TGTGCCAGCAGTAGGAAGGTAATGAACACTGAAGCTTTCTTT.

The rearrangement joins TRBV4-1 to TRBJ2-1; D possibly uses TRBD1 or TRBD2 (6 bases each). CDR1 and CDR2 (germline): MGHRA, YSYEKL. The CDR3 totals 14 residues. V dropped 3 bases and J dropped 6 bases, with 12 bases sitting between them. This CDR3 reads CASSHSSGANEQFF. CDR3 DNA: TGCGCCAGCAGCCATTCTTCGGGGGCCAATGAGCAGTTCTTC.

This clone was found once. The rearrangement uses TRBV14 and TRBJ2-1, with TRBD2 matching over 11 bases. The germline gives CDR1 SGHDN, CDR2 FVKESK. V lost 4 bases to trimming and J lost 8 bases; unmatched junction nucleotides: 13. The length of the CDR3 is 17 residues. CDR3 coding DNA: TGTGCCAGCAGCCTGAAAGGGGCTAGCGGGAGGTTTCATGAGCAGTTCTTC. It is translated as CASSLKGASGRFHEQFF. The variable domain in full, completed from reference TRBV14 and TRBJ2-1, reads EAGVTQFPSHSVIEKGQTVTLRCDPISGHDNLYWYRRVMGKEIKFLLHFVKESKQDESGMPNNRFLAERTGGTYSTLKVQPAELEDSGVYFCASSLKGASGRFHEQFFGPGTRLTVL.

In DNA form, the CDR3 reads TGTGCCAGCAGCGCGGTAGGACAGGGGATAAAGACCCAGTACTTC. Translating gives CASSAVGQGIKTQYF. This chain joins TRBV5-4 and TRBJ2-5, with 9 bases fitting TRBD1. The CDR3 length is 15 residues. V was clipped by 4 bases and J by 6 bases; unmatched bases: 10. Germline V lookup: CDR1 SGHNT, CDR2 YYREEE (reference sequence).

V is TRBV6-5 and J is TRBJ1-1, with D perhaps matching TRBD1 (5 bases). V dropped 4 bases and J dropped 1 base, with 13 bases sitting between them. This CDR3 has 15 residues. Germline V CDR1 and CDR2: MNHEY, SVGAGI. CDR3 sequence (DNA): TGTGCCAGCAGTTCCCGGGGACGGACGAACACTGAAGCTTTCTTT. Its protein product is CASSSRGRTNTEAFF.

The chain is built from TRBV5-6 and TRBJ1-1; 8 nucleotides match TRBD1. Trimming cost V 4 bases and J 9 bases; bases outside gene matches: 8. The CDR3 covers 13 residues. Germline V lookup: CDR1 SGHDT, CDR2 YYEEEE. This CDR3 is CASSPRPRGQAFF. The CDR3 nucleotides are TGTGCCAGCAGCCCAAGGCCCAGGGGGCAAGCTTTCTTT.

The rearrangement joins TRBV12-3 or TRBV12-4 to TRBJ2-7; D gene unclear. V was shortened by 2 bases and J by 6 bases, with 8 bases between the two germline ends. The CDR3 consists of 12 residues. CDR3 nucleotide sequence: TGTGCCAGCAGTTTATTTACGGCCGAGCAGTACTTC. This encodes CASSLFTAEQYF.

V and J are TRBV7-2 and TRBJ2-7; TRBD2 matches at 12 bases. V lost 3 bases, J lost 7 bases, and 7 bases stayed unmatched. The germline gives CDR1 SGHTA, CDR2 FQGNSA. The CDR3 runs to 15 residues. CDR3 in DNA: TGTGCCAGCAGCTTTGGACTAGCGGGAAGGGGGGAGCAGTACTTC. Its translation is CASSFGLAGRGEQYF.

The chain recombines TRBV10-3 with TRBJ1-1; D not resolved. The CDR3 is 14 amino acids. CDR1 and CDR2 (germline): ENHRY, SYGVKD. V shed 6 bases and J shed 4 bases, with 15 bases lying between them. The CDR3 DNA reads as TGTGCCATCAGGACGGGAAATACGGGCACTGAAGCTTTCTTT. Protein: CAIRTGNTGTEAFF.

The chain couples TRBV9 to TRBJ2-7; 8 bases agree with TRBD1. The trim removed 2 bases at V and 2 bases at J, leaving 6 bases unmatched. CDR1 and CDR2 from the germline V gene are SGDLS and YYNGEE. This CDR3 spans 15 amino acids. The CDR3 reads CASSVGGQVTYEQYF. In DNA form, the CDR3 reads TGTGCCAGCAGCGTCGGGGGACAGGTTACCTACGAGCAGTACTTC.

This sequence joins TRBV18 and TRBJ2-2, with 12 bases matching TRBD1. V lost 2 bases, J lost 7 bases, and 11 bases stayed unmatched. Germline lookup yields CDR1 KGHSH and CDR2 LQKENI. The CDR3 has 18 residues. As DNA, the CDR3 is TGTGCCAGCTCACCATCCGCCCGGGACAGGGGGCTTAGCGGGGAGCTGTTTTTT. Amino acids: CASSPSARDRGLSGELFF.

This chain links TRBV6-5 with TRBJ2-2; 8 nucleotides match TRBD2. Per germline, CDR1 MNHEY and CDR2 SVGAGI. The V gene end was trimmed by 8 bases and the J gene end by 3 bases; junction bases not matched to a gene: 5. The length of the CDR3 is 14 residues. CDR3 coding DNA: TGTGCCAGCCGGGAGGGCCTCTACACCGGGGAGCTGTTTTTT. Its protein product is CASREGLYTGELFF.

The chain joins TRBV2 to TRBJ1-2, with a tentative D call TRBD1 (5 bases). V lost 4 bases and J lost 4, with 10 bases in between. From germline, CDR1 is SNHLY and CDR2 FYNNEI. The CDR3 consists of 13 residues. CDR3 in amino acids: CASSASGSYGYTF. The CDR3 nucleotides read TGTGCCAGCAGTGCGTCAGGGAGCTATGGCTACACCTTC.

The rearrangement links TRBV27 to TRBJ1-5, with D maybe TRBD1 (5 bases). This CDR3 is built from 18 residues. CDR1 is MNHEY and CDR2 is SMNVEV in the germline V gene (reference sequence). The V end lost 5 bases, the J end lost 0 bases, and 20 bases lay between the germline ends. The CDR3 DNA follows: TGTGCCAGCAGTCCTTTGGGGGGGGGTATCTATAGCAATCAGCCCCAGCATTTT. This gives the protein CASSPLGGGIYSNQPQHF.

This chain links TRBV12-5 with TRBJ2-7; the D is unclear. The CDR3 covers 14 residues. Germline loops: CDR1 LGHNT, CDR2 FRNRAP. Trimming removed 0 bases from V and 1 base from J, with 7 bases in between. DNA of the CDR3: TGTGCTAGTGGTTTGGTACAGATTTCCTACGAGCAGTACTTC. The encoded protein is CASGLVQISYEQYF.

The V and J genes are TRBV7-2 and TRBJ2-7, with 9 bases identical to TRBD1. After removal of 1 base from V and 6 bases from J, the junction contained 4 bases not matched to a gene. The CDR3 extends over 14 amino acids. Germline CDR1 reads SGHTA; CDR2 reads FQGNSA. This CDR3 reads CASSLGTGGAEQYF. For the CDR3, the DNA is TGTGCCAGCAGCTTAGGTACAGGGGGCGCCGAGCAGTACTTC.

V and J are TRBV11-2 and TRBJ2-1; 10 bases agree with TRBD2. This CDR3 has 14 amino acids. The germline gives CDR1 SGHAT, CDR2 FQNNGV. The trim removed 4 bases at V and 4 bases at J, leaving 1 base unmatched. CDR3 sequence: CASSSLAGYNEQFF. The CDR3 bases are TGTGCCAGCAGCTCACTAGCGGGGTACAATGAGCAGTTCTTC.

The rearrangement joins TRBV27 to TRBJ1-1; tentative D call: TRBD1 (6 bases). From germline, CDR1 is MNHEY and CDR2 SMNVEV (reference sequence). Trimming cost V 3 bases and J 5 bases, with 13 bases left between them. The CDR3 contains 14 residues. CDR3 DNA sequence: TGTGCCAGCAGTTTGGGGGCGCGAAGGACTGAAGCTTTCTTT. Amino acids: CASSLGARRTEAFF.

J is TRBJ1-2 and V is TRBV6-1; D may be TRBD1 (5 bases). This CDR3 region has 13 residues. CDR1 and CDR2 from the germline V gene are MNHNS and SASEGT. The V end lost 7 bases, the J end lost 7 bases, and 16 bases lay between the germline ends. DNA of the CDR3: TGTGCCAGCAATCCATCGGGGGTGGGTGGCTACACCTTC. This gives the protein CASNPSGVGGYTF.

This sequence joins TRBV14 and TRBJ2-1; 14 bases line up with TRBD2. V dropped 3 bases and J dropped 9; count of bases not matched to a gene: 10. Germline V gene lookup returns CDR1 SGHDN and CDR2 FVKESK. This CDR3 is built from 17 residues. DNA for the CDR3: TGTGCCAGCAGCCATAGTCGACTAGCGGGGGGGCCCCCTGAGCAGTTCTTC. Translating it yields CASSHSRLAGGPPEQFF.

DNA for the CDR3: TGTGCCAGCAGCTCCGCAGGTTCCCTCACAGATACGCAGTATTTT. Amino acid sequence: CASSSAGSLTDTQYF. V gene TRBV7-9 combines with J gene TRBJ2-3, with no clear D. Germline loops: CDR1 SEHNR, CDR2 FQNEAQ (reference sequence). CDR3 size: 15 residues. Between the trimmed V and J ends, which lost 4 bases and 2 bases, there was a span of 13 bases.